Below, 25 T cell receptor beta chains from the same sample are listed, as sequenced in a study of CD8+ T cells in alopecia areata. Extracted RNA was reverse transcribed into cDNA, the sequencing template. TCRdb's table, derived via immunoSEQ multiplex PCR, lists solely in-frame clones and lacks some. Observed in the sample are 270,000 or so clones, none of them singletons. Scientists pooled cutaneous lymph node cells and sorted them on CD4, CD8alpha, NKG2D, NKG2ACE and other markers. The sample consisted of CD4+ T cells sorted from a lymph node. These receptor sequences come from a C3H/HeJ mouse with alopecia areata. MHC haplotype: H2-k.

This clone was seen only a few times. Gene and germline names: mouse. The CDR3 end falls 4 residues outside the read, so it is completed with the germline J gene. The chain links TRBV5 to TRBJ2-3; 7 bases align to TRBD2. Germline V lookup: CDR1 LGHNA, CDR2 YNLKQL (reference sequence). The CDR3 contains 15 residues. With V trimmed by 3 bases and J by 0 bases, 3 bases remained unmatched. The CDR3 here is CASSQQTGSAETLYF. CDR3 DNA (partial): TGTGCCAGCAGCCAGCAGACTGGGAGTGCAGAA.

In the case of this clone: Any gene name here is a mouse gene name. Coverage ceases 4 residues before the CDR3 finishes, and the germline J gene fills in the end. The sample contains more than one DNA sequence encoding this CDR3. V and J are TRBV5 and TRBJ2-7; D gene ambiguous. Looked up from germline, CDR1 is LGHNA and CDR2 is YNLKQL (reference sequence). CDR3 length: 12 residues. The CDR3 bases that were read are TGTGCCAGCAGCCAAGTGGGTTAT. It yields the protein CASSQVGY. The whole CDR3 is CASSQVGYEQYF.

Points on this clone: Gene names and germline refer to mouse. The read is 4 residues too short to cover the CDR3 end, so that end is filled in from the germline J gene. The chain links TRBV13-1 to TRBJ2-7; D is ambiguous. V lost 1 base and J lost 3, with 5 bases in between. Germline loops: CDR1 NSHNY, CDR2 SYGAGN. This CDR3 comprises 12 residues. The covered CDR3 bases are TGTGCCAGCAGTGATCAGGACTAT. It yields the protein CASSDQDY. The whole CDR3 protein is CASSDQDYEQYF.

A remark on this clone: Here the gene names and germline are mouse. The read ends 4 residues shy of where the CDR3 ends; the end is completed using the germline J gene. The chain couples TRBV5 to TRBJ2-7, with 9 bases that match TRBD2. Germline V gene sequence: CDR1 LGHNA, CDR2 YNLKQL (reference sequence). The CDR3 covers 15 residues. CDR3 amino acids: CASSQERTGVDEQYF. The covered CDR3 bases are TGTGCCAGCAGCCAAGAGAGGACTGGGGTAGAT.

This clone was recorded many times. Gene names are the mouse ones. The read terminates 4 residues ahead of where the CDR3 ends, so the germline J gene completes it. This sample also contains other DNA sequences that code for the same CDR3. V and J are TRBV1 and TRBJ2-2; 10 bases are a match to TRBD1. After removal of 6 bases from V and 0 bases from J, the junction contained 1 base not matched to a gene. The V gene's germline CDR1 is NSQYPW and CDR2 LRSPGD (reference sequence). The CDR3 contains 15 residues. The CDR3 is CTCRTGGTNTGQLYF. CDR3 DNA (partial): TGCACCTGCAGGACAGGGGGCACAAACACCGGG.

In this sample, this clone turned up many times. The gene names given are mouse names. The sequenced fragment ends 4 residues before the CDR3 boundary, so the rest is inferred from the germline J gene. The J gene is TRBJ2-4, the V gene TRBV15; TRBD2 matches at 8 bases. The CDR3 contains 15 residues. Per the germline V gene, CDR1 is SGHND and CDR2 is FRSKSL. CDR3 DNA (partial): TGTGCCAGCAGTCTCTACTGGGGGACGGTAAAC. Encoded protein: CASSLYWGTVN. The CDR3 in its entirety is CASSLYWGTVNTLYF.

This clone was counted between two and nine times. Gene names refer to mouse genes. The read terminates 3 residues before the CDR3 end, so the remaining end is supplied by the germline J gene. Additional DNA sequences in this sample encode the identical CDR3. This rearrangement joins TRBV19 to TRBJ1-6, with 7 bases fitting TRBD1. TRBJ1-6 is designated an ORF whose function remains uncertain. J gave up 5 bases and V 5 bases, and 1 base lay outside the gene matches. The germline V gene has CDR1 FNHDT and CDR2 SITEND (reference sequence). The CDR3 consists of 13 residues. This CDR3 is CASRGQNNSPLYF. Partial CDR3 DNA: TGTGCCAGCAGGGGACAGAATAATTCGCCC.

Only a few counts were recorded for this clone. This may come from a read error, since a much larger clone is one base off. Here the gene names and germline are mouse. The missing CDR3 end, 4 residues past where the read stops, is filled in from the germline J gene. The chain combines TRBV13-2 with TRBJ2-1; 8 nucleotides align to TRBD2. J was trimmed by 1 base and V by 2 bases; bases with no gene match: 2. Germline V gives CDR1 NNHNN, CDR2 SYGAGS (reference sequence). The CDR3 spans 15 residues. The sequenced part of the CDR3 DNA is TGTGCCAGCGGTGAGGCTGGGGGGAACTATGCT. Its translation is CASGEAGGNYA. The whole CDR3 region reads CASGEAGGNYAEQFF.

In regard to this clone: The genes are named according to mouse. Read data end 4 residues before the CDR3 end; the end is taken from the germline J gene. The gene calls are TRBV13-1 and TRBJ2-7; possibly TRBD1 for D (6 bases). The CDR3 runs to 12 residues. The germline CDR1 and CDR2 sequences are NSHNY and SYGAGN. The CDR3 region is CASSARGYEQYF. Partial CDR3 DNA: TGTGCCAGCAGTGCCAGGGGATAT.

The table lists this clone with a few counts. The listed genes are named as in mouse. The sequenced fragment ends 4 residues before the CDR3 boundary, so the rest is inferred from the germline J gene. The gene calls are TRBV1 and TRBJ2-1, with D perhaps TRBD1 (5 bases). The CDR3 runs to 14 residues. The germline gives CDR1 NSQYPW, CDR2 LRSPGD (reference sequence). V dropped 3 bases and J dropped 3 bases, with 9 bases sitting between them. The CDR3 bases that were read are TGCACCTGCAGTGCCGACAGCGTCTATGCT. Amino acids: CTCSADSVYA. The whole CDR3 protein reads CTCSADSVYAEQFF. The variable domain in full, completed from reference TRBV1 and TRBJ2-1, reads VTLLEQNPRWRLVPRGQAVNLRCILKNSQYPWMSWYQQDLQKQLQWLFTLRSPGDKEVKSLPGADYLATRVTDTELRLQVANMSQGRTLYCTCSADSVYAEQFFGPGTRLTVL.

A few counts support this clone. These gene names are mouse names. The read ends 4 residues early relative to the CDR3; the germline J gene fills the gap. This sequence joins TRBV29 and TRBJ2-2; TRBD1 is a possible D gene (6 bases). CDR1 and CDR2 (germline): MSHET, SYDVDS. There are 14 residues in the CDR3. With 6 bases removed from V and 4 bases from J, the gap between germline ends came to 12 bases. CDR3 loop: CASRQGGGTGQLYF. CDR3 bases read: TGTGCTAGCAGACAGGGAGGGGGCACCGGG. Full variable domain (outside the CDR3, taken from reference TRBV29 and TRBJ2-2): DMKVTQMPRYLIKRMGENVLLECGQDMSHETMYWYRQDPGLGLQLIYISYDVDSNSEGDIPKGYRVSRKKREHFSLILDSAKTNQTSVYFCASRQGGGTGQLYFGEGSKLTVL.

Worth noting for this clone: Gene names are mouse gene names. The sequenced fragment ends 3 residues before the CDR3 boundary, so the rest is inferred from the germline J gene. The J gene is TRBJ1-6, the V gene TRBV13-2; D may be TRBD1 (6 bases). TRBJ1-6 is reported as an ORF; its role is uncertain. This CDR3 comprises 14 residues. V lost 5 bases, J lost 4 bases, and 10 bases lay in between. Germline V gene sequence: CDR1 NNHNN, CDR2 SYGAGS (reference sequence). The DNA read from the CDR3 is TGTGCCAGCGGGTACAGGGAATATAATTCGCCC. Translated: CASGYREYNSP. From start to end, the CDR3 is CASGYREYNSPLYF.

This clone was seen a few times. Genes here carry mouse names. Read coverage stops 4 residues before the CDR3 terminus; the germline J gene supplies the remainder. The chain employs TRBV1 and TRBJ2-1; D is unresolved. The CDR3 is 15 residues long. The germline V gene has CDR1 NSQYPW and CDR2 LRSPGD (reference sequence). The ends were cut back, 0 bases at V and 1 base at J, with 7 bases in the middle. The CDR3 loop reads CTCSADLQNYAEQFF. The DNA read from the CDR3 is TGCACCTGCAGTGCAGATTTACAAAACTATGCT.

This clone was observed at least ten times. Gene names are mouse gene names. The CDR3 extends 4 residues past the end of the read, so its final part is completed from the germline J gene. This chain uses TRBV13-1 with TRBJ2-1; 11 bases line up with TRBD2. With 5 bases clipped from V and 3 bases from J, the junction kept 7 bases outside the gene matches. The CDR3 sequence is 16 residues long. The germline CDR1 and CDR2 sequences are NSHNY and SYGAGN. This chain's CDR3 is CASRPTGTGGYAEQFF. The part of the CDR3 DNA that was read is TGTGCCAGCAGACCCACCGGGACTGGGGGCTATGCT.

A remark on this clone: Gene names are the mouse ones. The read gets to within 4 residues of the CDR3 end, and the germline J gene fills in the rest. This chain joins TRBV31 and TRBJ1-1; D is possibly TRBD1 (5 bases). The length of the CDR3 is 11 residues. Trimming cost V 3 bases and J 4 bases, with 6 bases left between them. Germline CDR1 and CDR2: GKSSPN and SITVG. The covered CDR3 bases are TGTGCCTGGAGACAGGTCACA. Translating gives CAWRQVT. The whole CDR3 protein is CAWRQVTEVFF.

This clone was detected a few times. Gene labels here are mouse ones. The CDR3 end is not reached by the read, which stops 4 residues before it; the germline J gene fills it in. Other nucleotide sequences from this sample produce the same CDR3. The chain carries TRBV19 and TRBJ2-1; TRBD2 aligns across 10 bases. CDR3 length: 16 residues. Losses at the gene ends were 5 bases for V and 0 bases for J; bases not matched to a gene: 5. Germline V CDR1 and CDR2: FNHDT, SITEND (reference sequence). The part of the CDR3 DNA that was read is TGTGCCAGCAGAAGGACTGGGGGTGATAACTATGCT. Translated, it gives CASRRTGGDNYA. The complete CDR3 reads CASRRTGGDNYAEQFF.

This clone has a handful of counts. Gene names are the mouse ones. The read is 4 residues too short to cover the CDR3 end, so that end is filled in from the germline J gene. The J gene is TRBJ2-7, the V gene TRBV5; TRBD2 matches at 9 bases. The CDR3 contains 16 residues. Germline V gene lookup returns CDR1 LGHNA and CDR2 YNLKQL (reference sequence). The CDR3 spells CASSQDSGGALDEQYF. Partial CDR3 DNA: TGTGCCAGCAGCCAAGATAGTGGGGGGGCGCTGGAT.

To note about this clone: Gene names and germline match the mouse. The part of the CDR3 DNA that was read is TGCACCTGCAGTGCAGGACAGGCCTCAAACTCC. It codes for CTCSAGQASNS. The whole CDR3 is CTCSAGQASNSDYTF. The V and J genes are TRBV1 and TRBJ1-2; D perhaps matches TRBD1 (6 bases). From the germline J gene comes the end of the CDR3, since the read stops 4 residues before it. CDR1 and CDR2 (germline): NSQYPW, LRSPGD (reference sequence). Trimming removed 1 base from V and 0 bases from J, with 9 bases in between. The CDR3 extends over 15 amino acids. The whole variable domain, remainder taken from reference TRBV1 and TRBJ1-2, is VTLLEQNPRWRLVPRGQAVNLRCILKNSQYPWMSWYQQDLQKQLQWLFTLRSPGDKEVKSLPGADYLATRVTDTELRLQVANMSQGRTLYCTCSAGQASNSDYTFGSGTRLLVI.

As regards this clone: Mouse gene names apply. Incomplete CDR3 DNA: TGTGCCAGCAGGGGACAGGGGGTTAACTATGCT. Its translation is CASRGQGVNYA. The whole CDR3 sequence reads CASRGQGVNYAEQFF. This sequence joins TRBV13-3 and TRBJ2-1; TRBD1 agrees at 11 bases. The read comes to an end 4 residues before the CDR3 does, leaving the germline J gene to fill in the end. Germline CDR1 is NNHDY and CDR2 is SYVADS. The CDR3 is 15 amino acids. Germline trimming cut 5 bases from V and 0 bases from J; bases unmatched to any gene: 1.

With respect to this clone: The genes are named according to mouse. The read falls 4 residues short of the CDR3 end, and the missing part is taken from the germline J gene. The chain recombines TRBV13-2 with TRBJ1-2; weak D call: TRBD1 (6 bases). Germline V gene lookup returns CDR1 NNHNN and CDR2 SYGAGS (reference sequence). The CDR3 runs to 15 residues. V was trimmed by 4 bases and J by 0 bases, leaving 13 bases between them. CDR3 DNA (partial): TGTGCCAGCGGTCCCCGGACAGTTGCAAACTCC. Its translation: CASGPRTVANS. The full CDR3 reads CASGPRTVANSDYTF.

Of note for this clone: Here the gene names and germline are mouse. The read stops 4 residues short of the end of the CDR3; the missing end is completed from the germline J gene. The chain joins TRBV5 to TRBJ2-2; 10 positions match TRBD1. The junction had 3 bases not matched to a gene; V was cut back by 2 bases and J by 6 bases. This CDR3 region has 15 residues. Per the germline V gene, CDR1 is LGHNA and CDR2 is YNLKQL (reference sequence). CDR3 sequence reads: CASSQRDRGPGQLYF. Partial CDR3 DNA: TGTGCCAGCAGCCAACGGGACAGGGGACCCGGG.

Concerning this clone itself: The gene names given are mouse names. The CDR3 is cut off 4 residues early in the read; its end comes from the germline J gene. Different DNA sequences within this sample yield the same CDR3. This sequence joins TRBV13-2 and TRBJ2-5; 12 positions match TRBD2. This CDR3 has 16 residues. Trimming took 1 base from V and 3 from J; bases not matched to a gene: 3. Per the germline V gene, CDR1 is NNHNN and CDR2 is SYGAGS (reference sequence). The chain's CDR3 is CASGDPGLGGQDTQYF. The sequenced CDR3 bases are TGTGCCAGCGGTGATCCGGGACTGGGGGGTCAAGAC.

The sample holds a few counts of this clone. The germline and genes are mouse ones. The read halts 4 residues ahead of the CDR3 end, with the missing end drawn from the germline J gene. The sample contains more than one DNA sequence encoding this CDR3. The chain uses TRBV19 and TRBJ1-2; the D gene is possibly TRBD1 (6 bases). V lost 0 bases, J lost 4 bases, and 10 bases lay in between. The CDR3 is 14 amino acids. In germline, CDR1 is FNHDT, CDR2 SITEND (reference sequence). CDR3 sequence reads: CASSIGGPGSDYTF. CDR3 DNA, as far as it was read: TGTGCCAGCAGTATAGGGGGGCCGGGCTCC.

Remarks on this clone: Mouse germline and gene names are used. Read data end 4 residues before the CDR3 end; the end is taken from the germline J gene. Other DNA sequences of this sample code for an identical CDR3. The V gene is TRBV5, the J gene TRBJ2-3; 8 bases match TRBD2. With V trimmed by 0 bases and J by 3 bases, 2 bases remained unmatched. In germline, CDR1 is LGHNA, CDR2 YNLKQL (reference sequence). The CDR3 consists of 15 residues. Here the CDR3 reads CASSQEGGRAETLYF. Partial CDR3 DNA: TGTGCCAGCAGCCAAGAGGGGGGGCGCGCAGAA.

Remarks on this clone: Gene and germline names: mouse. Read coverage stops 4 residues before the CDR3 terminus; the germline J gene supplies the remainder. V usage is TRBV3 and J usage is TRBJ2-5; maybe TRBD1 (6 bases). The germline V gene encodes CDR1 SNHLY and CDR2 FYNGKV (reference sequence). The CDR3 is 13 residues long. CDR3 sequence reads: CASSLEGVDTQYF. CDR3 DNA, as far as it was read: TGTGCCAGCAGCTTAGAGGGGGTAGAC. Full variable domain (remainder filled in from reference TRBV3 and TRBJ2-5): GPKVLQIPSHQIIDMGQMVTLNCDPVSNHLYFYWYKQILGQQMEFLVNFYNGKVMEKSKLFKDQFSVERPDGSYFTLKIQPTALEDSAVYFCASSLEGVDTQYFGPGTRLLVL.